This T cell receptor beta chain emerged from a study of blood T cell repertoires in COVID-19. Study-level information: Both acute and convalescent COVID-19 samples were obtained from the United States, Italy and Spain. Nucleic acid was either cDNA or gDNA, and it came from T cells, B-cell-depleted T cells, or PBMCs.

CDR1 and CDR2 from the germline V gene are ENHRY and SYGVKD. Trimming cost V 3 bases and J 4 bases, with 12 bases left between them. This CDR3 has 14 amino acids. Sequencing was performed with immunoSEQ multiplex PCR; in TCRdb, only in-frame clones are kept and a portion is missing. The sample carries 200,000 to 300,000 clones, about 83% recorded once. The material sequenced was peripheral blood. V gene TRBV10-3 combines with J gene TRBJ1-1; weak D call: TRBD1 (5 bases). The receptor was derived from a human donor in a cohort sampled during active COVID-19. The CDR3 is CAISEGRGSTEAFF. CDR3 nucleotide sequence: TGTGCCATCAGTGAAGGGCGGGGGAGCACTGAAGCTTTCTTT.